The rows below give T cell receptor beta chains drawn from one sample of a study of T-cell memory formation after mild COVID-19. Each CDR3 protein gets one entry after TCRdb re-called the 5' RACE reads with MiXCR. The sample includes over 35,000 distinct CDR3 sequences, less than 9.5% seen only once; the top ten take about 12%. Source material: PBMCs or a T cell subset sorted from them (not recorded which). These receptors originate from an adult woman who had mild COVID-19 (a few samples of this study predate the infection). Cell type and time point are not known. Both conserved end residues are part of each CDR3. D genes are given only for firm matches. The size of a clone is reported for some rows only, either as once, few or many, or as a class for expanded clones.

abundance: NA; d_gene: NA; j_gene: TRBJ2-5; v_gene: TRBV20-1; CDR3nt: TGCAGTGCTGACATTGCGTACCAAGAGACCCAGTACTTC; CDR3aa: CSADIAYQETQYF
abundance: few; d_gene: NA; j_gene: TRBJ1-1; v_gene: TRBV7-9; CDR3nt: TGTGCCAGCAGTCAAGCCGGAAGCCCCATGAACACTGAAGCTTTCTTT; CDR3aa: CASSQAGSPMNTEAFF
abundance: NA; d_gene: NA; j_gene: TRBJ2-7; v_gene: TRBV30; CDR3nt: TGTGCCTGGAGTGGGACAGCGTCCTACGAGCAGTACTTC; CDR3aa: CAWSGTASYEQYF
abundance: NA; d_gene: NA; j_gene: TRBJ2-7; v_gene: TRBV18; CDR3nt: TGTGCCAGCTCACCGGGGGGGCTTCGGGAGCAGTACTTC; CDR3aa: CASSPGGLREQYF
abundance: many; d_gene: NA; j_gene: TRBJ2-6; v_gene: TRBV19; CDR3nt: TGTGCCAGTATTGGAACAGCTGGGGCCAACGTCCTGACTTTC; CDR3aa: CASIGTAGANVLTF
abundance: few; d_gene: NA; j_gene: TRBJ2-5; v_gene: TRBV5-1; CDR3nt: TGCGCCAGCAGCACACAAACTAGGGTTCCGGAGACCCAGTACTTC; CDR3aa: CASSTQTRVPETQYF
abundance: few; d_gene: NA; j_gene: TRBJ1-1; v_gene: TRBV12-3/TRBV12-4; CDR3nt: TGTGCCAGCAGTTTTTACACAGCAAACACTGAAGCTTTCTTT; CDR3aa: CASSFYTANTEAFF
abundance: many; d_gene: NA; j_gene: TRBJ2-7; v_gene: TRBV7-2; CDR3nt: TGTGCCAGCAGCCCGCCCCCGGCTAGCGACGAGCAGTACTTC; CDR3aa: CASSPPPASDEQYF
abundance: NA; d_gene: TRBD2; j_gene: TRBJ2-5; v_gene: TRBV20-1; CDR3nt: TGCAGTGCTAGCGGGACTAGCGGGGGTGCCCGTGGGACCCAGTACTTC; CDR3aa: CSASGTSGGARGTQYF
abundance: NA; d_gene: TRBD1; j_gene: TRBJ1-2; v_gene: TRBV4-1; CDR3nt: TGCGCCAGCAGCCAAAGATTCGGGGACAGCGGTAGGGGAGGTGGCTACACCTTC; CDR3aa: CASSQRFGDSGRGGGYTF
abundance: few; d_gene: NA; j_gene: TRBJ2-5; v_gene: TRBV12-3/TRBV12-4; CDR3nt: TGTGCCAGCAGTTTGTCCGCGGGGGCCCAAGAGACCCAGTACTTC; CDR3aa: CASSLSAGAQETQYF
abundance: NA; d_gene: NA; j_gene: TRBJ2-3; v_gene: TRBV11-3; CDR3nt: TGTGCCAGCAGCTTAGATCTCTGGTCCGCGGGTACGCAGTATTTT; CDR3aa: CASSLDLWSAGTQYF
abundance: many; d_gene: TRBD2; j_gene: TRBJ2-7; v_gene: TRBV7-8; CDR3nt: TGTGCCAGCAGCGGATCCGAAGGACTAGCGGCCGATTTTTACTACGAGCAGTACTTC; CDR3aa: CASSGSEGLAADFYYEQYF
abundance: few; d_gene: NA; j_gene: TRBJ2-4; v_gene: TRBV2; CDR3nt: TGTGCCAGCAGATCACAGGAAGCCAAAAACATTCAGTACTTC; CDR3aa: CASRSQEAKNIQYF
abundance: many; d_gene: TRBD1; j_gene: TRBJ1-2; v_gene: TRBV20-1; CDR3nt: TGCAGTGCTGGAGGGACAGGGAGCTATGGCTACACCTTC; CDR3aa: CSAGGTGSYGYTF
abundance: many; d_gene: NA; j_gene: TRBJ2-7; v_gene: TRBV5-1; CDR3nt: TGCGCCAGCGAGGTCTACGAGCAGTACTTC; CDR3aa: CASEVYEQYF
abundance: few; d_gene: NA; j_gene: TRBJ2-7; v_gene: TRBV14; CDR3nt: TGTGCCAGCAGCCCAAGGGTCTACGAGCAGTACTTC; CDR3aa: CASSPRVYEQYF
abundance: NA; d_gene: TRBD1; j_gene: TRBJ2-5; v_gene: TRBV4-1; CDR3nt: TGCGCCAGCAGCCAAGATCGCCCTTCTCCGGGGACAGGGGGCAAGGGAGAGACCCAGTACTTC; CDR3aa: CASSQDRPSPGTGGKGETQYF
abundance: medium-sized; d_gene: NA; j_gene: TRBJ2-3; v_gene: TRBV6-6; CDR3nt: TGTGCCAGCAGTCACCGGGAGTCAGATACGCAGTATTTT; CDR3aa: CASSHRESDTQYF
abundance: many; d_gene: NA; j_gene: TRBJ2-7; v_gene: TRBV7-3; CDR3nt: TGTGCCAGCAGCCCGAGGACTGACTCCTACGAGCAGTACTTC; CDR3aa: CASSPRTDSYEQYF
abundance: many; d_gene: NA; j_gene: TRBJ2-3; v_gene: TRBV10-3; CDR3nt: TGTGCCATCAGCGGCAGCACAGATACGCAGTATTTT; CDR3aa: CAISGSTDTQYF
abundance: many; d_gene: NA; j_gene: TRBJ2-1; v_gene: TRBV30; CDR3nt: TGTGCGTTTAAAGATAACCATGAGCAGTTCTTC; CDR3aa: CAFKDNHEQFF
abundance: NA; d_gene: TRBD1; j_gene: TRBJ1-1; v_gene: TRBV4-2; CDR3nt: TGTGCCAGCAGCGAGACAGGGACTGAAGCTTTCTTT; CDR3aa: CASSETGTEAFF
abundance: NA; d_gene: TRBD1; j_gene: TRBJ1-2; v_gene: TRBV3-1; CDR3nt: TGTGCCAGCAGCCAATGGGACAGGGGAAAGAGCTATGGCTACACCTTC; CDR3aa: CASSQWDRGKSYGYTF
abundance: many; d_gene: NA; j_gene: TRBJ2-7; v_gene: TRBV3-1; CDR3nt: TGTGCCAGCAGCCCCGACTTGGCCTCCTACGAGCAGTACTTC; CDR3aa: CASSPDLASYEQYF
abundance: NA; d_gene: NA; j_gene: TRBJ2-5; v_gene: TRBV5-1; CDR3nt: TGCGCCAGCAGCTTGGGGCGGCCGGATGGAGAGACCCAGTACTTC; CDR3aa: CASSLGRPDGETQYF
abundance: NA; d_gene: NA; j_gene: TRBJ1-1; v_gene: TRBV7-2; CDR3nt: TGTGCCAGCAGCTTAGCTGGTACAGGGTGGGAAGCTTTCTTT; CDR3aa: CASSLAGTGWEAFF
abundance: medium-sized; d_gene: NA; j_gene: TRBJ1-2; v_gene: TRBV4-1; CDR3nt: TGCGCCAGCAGCCAAGATACGGGGGGCTATGGCTACACCTTC; CDR3aa: CASSQDTGGYGYTF
abundance: few; d_gene: TRBD2; j_gene: TRBJ2-1; v_gene: TRBV7-2; CDR3nt: TGTGCCAGCAGCTTAACTAGCGACCGGACCCATGAGCAGTTCTTC; CDR3aa: CASSLTSDRTHEQFF
abundance: few; d_gene: NA; j_gene: TRBJ1-1; v_gene: TRBV20-1; CDR3nt: TGCAGTGCTAGTAATCCGGGGGCGAACACTGAAGCTTTCTTT; CDR3aa: CSASNPGANTEAFF
abundance: NA; d_gene: TRBD1; j_gene: TRBJ1-1; v_gene: TRBV27; CDR3nt: TGTGCCAGTCGGACAGGCGAGAACACTGAAGCTTTCTTT; CDR3aa: CASRTGENTEAFF
abundance: many; d_gene: NA; j_gene: TRBJ2-3; v_gene: TRBV29-1; CDR3nt: TGCAGCGGGGGGTCCGCAGATACGCAGTATTTT; CDR3aa: CSGGSADTQYF
abundance: many; d_gene: TRBD2; j_gene: TRBJ2-7; v_gene: TRBV10-3; CDR3nt: TGTGCCATCAGGGGACTAGCGGGAGCAACGTACGAGCAGTACTTC; CDR3aa: CAIRGLAGATYEQYF
abundance: many; d_gene: NA; j_gene: TRBJ1-3; v_gene: TRBV5-1; CDR3nt: TGCGCCAGCAGCTTGGGGCCAGCCGGAAACACCATATATTTT; CDR3aa: CASSLGPAGNTIYF
abundance: NA; d_gene: NA; j_gene: TRBJ2-7; v_gene: TRBV12-3/TRBV12-4; CDR3nt: TGTGCCAGCACCCCCGGACAGCAGACCTACGAGCAGTACTTC; CDR3aa: CASTPGQQTYEQYF
abundance: many; d_gene: NA; j_gene: TRBJ2-5; v_gene: TRBV5-1; CDR3nt: TGCGCCAGCAGCTTGAGGGGGGAAGAGACCCAGTACTTC; CDR3aa: CASSLRGEETQYF
abundance: NA; d_gene: TRBD2; j_gene: TRBJ2-7; v_gene: TRBV7-2; CDR3nt: TGTGCCAGCAGCCGAACTCTAGCGGGAGGGCCTAACGAGCAGTACTTC; CDR3aa: CASSRTLAGGPNEQYF
abundance: few; d_gene: TRBD1; j_gene: TRBJ1-1; v_gene: TRBV19; CDR3nt: TGTGCCAGTAGTATAGGGGGGACAGCTAACACTGAAGCTTTCTTT; CDR3aa: CASSIGGTANTEAFF
abundance: many; d_gene: TRBD2; j_gene: TRBJ2-2; v_gene: TRBV15; CDR3nt: TGTGCCACCAGCAGACTAGCGGACACCGGGGAGCTGTTTTTT; CDR3aa: CATSRLADTGELFF
abundance: few; d_gene: TRBD2; j_gene: TRBJ2-2; v_gene: TRBV3-1; CDR3nt: TGTGCCAGCAGCCACCGACTAGCGGGAGGGACCGGGGAGCTGTTTTTT; CDR3aa: CASSHRLAGGTGELFF
abundance: few; d_gene: NA; j_gene: TRBJ1-1; v_gene: TRBV19; CDR3nt: TGTGCCAGTAGTATCGCAGGGGCCGGGAACACTGAAGCTTTCTTT; CDR3aa: CASSIAGAGNTEAFF
abundance: few; d_gene: TRBD2; j_gene: TRBJ2-1; v_gene: TRBV6-4; CDR3nt: TGTGCCAGCAGTGACTCGGGACTAGATAGCAATGAGCAGTTCTTC; CDR3aa: CASSDSGLDSNEQFF
abundance: few; d_gene: NA; j_gene: TRBJ2-2; v_gene: TRBV5-1; CDR3nt: TGCGCCAGCATCTCTAACACCGGGGAGCTGTTTTTT; CDR3aa: CASISNTGELFF
abundance: NA; d_gene: NA; j_gene: TRBJ2-5; v_gene: TRBV9; CDR3nt: TGTGCCAGCAGCGTATTCGGGGTGGGGGAGACCCAGTACTTC; CDR3aa: CASSVFGVGETQYF
abundance: once; d_gene: NA; j_gene: TRBJ1-1; v_gene: TRBV10-3; CDR3nt: TGTGCCATCTCAAGAGATAGGGTAGGAAGTGACACTTATTGGGACATGGCTTTCTTT; CDR3aa: CAISRDRVGSDTYWDMAFF